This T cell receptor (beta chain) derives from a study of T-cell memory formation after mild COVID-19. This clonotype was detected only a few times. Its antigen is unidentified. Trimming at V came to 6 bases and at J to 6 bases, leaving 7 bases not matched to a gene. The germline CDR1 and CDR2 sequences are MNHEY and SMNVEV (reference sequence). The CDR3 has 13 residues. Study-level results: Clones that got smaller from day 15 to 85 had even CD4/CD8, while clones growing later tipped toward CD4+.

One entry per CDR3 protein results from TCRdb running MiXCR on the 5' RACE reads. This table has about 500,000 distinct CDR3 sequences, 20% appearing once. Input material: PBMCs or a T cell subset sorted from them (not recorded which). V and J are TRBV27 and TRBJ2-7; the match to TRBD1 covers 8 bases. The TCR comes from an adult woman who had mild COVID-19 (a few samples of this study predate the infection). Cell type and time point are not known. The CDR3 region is CASRIGQGGEQYF. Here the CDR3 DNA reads TGTGCCAGCAGAATAGGACAGGGAGGCGAGCAGTACTTC.